This T cell receptor (beta chain) originates from a study of blood T cell repertoires in COVID-19. On the study more broadly: Samples representing acute and convalescent COVID-19 were sourced from the United States, Italy and Spain. The cDNA or gDNA used as material had been derived from T cells, B-cell-depleted T cells, or PBMCs.

How the authors handled the data: The authors estimated nucleated cell counts from reference gene primer amplification. Produced via immunoSEQ multiplex PCR; TCRdb's table is partial and in-frame only. Clone size and V and J calls were adopted from that table, with D and trimming inferred from the DNA. Of under 350,000 clones in the sample, roughly 83% were seen once. This clone was detected only once. Specimen: peripheral blood. The sequence derives from a man aged 60 to 75 who had recovered from COVID-19.

The CDR3 here is CATRAGRYEQYF. The DNA of the CDR3 is TGTGCCACCCGGGCGGGAAGATACGAGCAGTACTTC. V is TRBV24-1 and J is TRBJ2-7, with D perhaps TRBD2 (6 bases). V lost 9 bases and J lost 4, with 12 bases in between. The CDR3 spans 12 residues. Per germline, CDR1 KGHDR and CDR2 SFDVKD.